The 5 T cell receptor beta chains in this list originate from one sample, sequenced in a study of Tregs in tolerant kidney transplant recipients (dated by TCRdb to about 2019). The library was prepared using the immunoSEQ multiplex PCR assay. The table was pulled from immuneACCESS by TCRdb, which kept in-frame rearrangements only. Such tables lose some clones; where checked, under half of the loss comes from unresolved V genes, and the rest has no known cause. The table for this sample shows under 35,000 clones. The ten most abundant clones make up 13% to 15% of the sample. The meaning of the sample's time point label: blood sample drawn before combined kidney and bone marrow transplant. The input for sequencing was CD8+ T cells from blood, taken before the transplant. These receptor sequences come from a human donor who received a combined kidney and bone marrow transplant.

The CDR3 loop reads CASSSKRGIPYEQYF. The part of the CDR3 DNA that was read is TGTGCCAGCAGCTCCAAGCGGGGGATACCCTACGAG. The chain links TRBV13 to TRBJ2-7, with TRBD2 identical over 8 bases. The read ends 3 residues before the CDR3 terminus; that terminus is restored from the germline J gene. The CDR3 covers 15 residues. CDR1 is PRHDT, CDR2 FYEKMQ, per germline (reference sequence). The ends lost 4 bases at V and 2 bases at J; junction bases unmatched: 7. Full variable domain (rest looked up from reference TRBV13 and TRBJ2-7): AAGVIQSPRHLIKEKRETATLKCYPIPRHDTVYWYQQGPGQDPQFLISFYEKMQSDKGSIPDRFSAQQFSDYHSELNMSSLELGDSALYFCASSSKRGIPYEQYFGPGTRLTVT.

Notes on this clone: The CDR3 end is not reached by the read, which stops 3 residues before it; the germline J gene fills it in. The V and J genes are TRBV20-1 and TRBJ2-1; 7 bases align to TRBD2. The germline V gene encodes CDR1 DFQATT and CDR2 SNEGSKA (reference sequence). V shed 0 bases and J 0 bases; nucleotides not matched to a gene: 11. The CDR3 loop spans 18 amino acids. The part of the CDR3 DNA that was read is TGCAGTGCTAGAGATCCCTGGACTAGTTCGAGCTCCTACAATGAG. This encodes CSARDPWTSSSSYNE. The complete CDR3 sequence is CSARDPWTSSSSYNEQFF.

With respect to this clone: The read stops 3 residues short of the end of the CDR3; the missing end is completed from the germline J gene. The chain is built from TRBV19 and TRBJ1-5, with D perhaps matching TRBD1 (5 bases). Germline CDR1 reads LNHDA; CDR2 reads SQIVND (reference sequence). Trimming stripped 6 bases from V and 3 bases from J, with 12 bases between. CDR3 length: 14 amino acids. The CDR3 protein is CASRWGEVNQPQHF. The CDR3 DNA, read in part, is TGTGCCAGTAGATGGGGGGAGGTCAATCAGCCC.

The part of the CDR3 DNA that was read is TGTGCCAGCAGCTCCCGACTAGCGGGACACAATGAG. Residues: CASSSRLAGHNE. The whole CDR3 protein is CASSSRLAGHNEQFF. The J gene is TRBJ2-1, the V gene TRBV7-9; 11 nucleotides align to TRBD2. With the read ending 3 residues before the CDR3 end, the germline J gene is used to fill in that end. Germline-derived CDR1 and CDR2 are SEHNR and FQNEAQ (reference sequence). This CDR3 spans 15 amino acids. After removal of 4 bases from V and 5 bases from J, the junction contained 4 bases not matched to a gene.

With regard to this clone: The read falls 3 residues short of the CDR3 end, and the missing part is taken from the germline J gene. This sequence joins TRBV20-1 and TRBJ2-7, with D perhaps matching TRBD2 (6 bases). The V end lost 1 base, the J end lost 0 bases, and 10 bases lay between the germline ends. Germline assignment: CDR1 DFQATT and CDR2 SNEGSKA (reference sequence). CDR3 size: 14 residues. The covered CDR3 bases are TGCAGTGCTAGAGGGCTAGCGCTCTCCTACGAG. Residues: CSARGLALSYE. The whole CDR3 sequence is CSARGLALSYEQYF.